These T cell receptor beta chains were read from a single sample in a study of cytomegalovirus exposure and HLA in healthy donors. Profiled with immunoSEQ multiplex PCR; TCRdb holds only in-frame clones, not every one. The data contain 120,000 or so clones, around two thirds of them seen just once; the ten biggest clones take up 6.5% to 9.5%. Sequences were obtained from PBMCs. These receptors were obtained from a woman aged 35 to 49 in good health and CMV-seropositive. Both conserved end residues are part of each CDR3. D genes are given only for firm matches. Expanded clones get a size class; other rows say once, few or many, or leave the size out.

- TRBJ2-5 TRBV14 - TGTGCCAGCAGCCAAGATCCTCAGGACTGGCGGGAAGAGACCCAGTACTTC CASSQDPQDWREETQYF
- TRBJ1-2 TRBV6-1 - TGTGCCAGCAGTGAAGCGTCAGCGACTAACTATGGCTACACCTTC CASSEASATNYGYTF
TRBD2 TRBJ2-7 TRBV29-1 - TGCAGCGTTTCTAGCGGGGGGGCCGAGCAGTACTTC CSVSSGGAEQYF
- TRBJ2-7 TRBV5-1 few TGCGCCAGCAGGATTCAGGAAAGCTCCTACGAGCAGTACTTC CASRIQESSYEQYF
- TRBJ2-7 TRBV2 - TGTGCCAGCATACCGACAGGCTCCTACGAGCAGTACTTC CASIPTGSYEQYF
TRBD2 TRBJ2-5 TRBV10-2 - TGCGCCAGCAGTTGGACTAGCGTAGGGGAGACCCAGTACTTC CASSWTSVGETQYF
- TRBJ1-1 TRBV9 - TGTGCCAGCAGCAGACTGGACATGGAAGCTTTCTTT CASSRLDMEAFF
TRBD1 TRBJ2-4 TRBV19 - TGTGCCAGTAGTGAGACAGGGGTCAACATTCAGTACTTC CASSETGVNIQYF
TRBD2 TRBJ2-2 TRBV19 - TGTGCCAGTAGTATTTCCGCTAGCGGGGGGGCCGGCGGCGGGGAGCTGTTTTTT CASSISASGGAGGGELFF
TRBD2 TRBJ2-1 TRBV19 - TGTGCCAGTAGTCCGGGACTAGCGAATGAGCAGTTCTTC CASSPGLANEQFF